This is a list of T cell receptor beta chains from one sample in a study of T cells expressing NK-cell markers. Using the 5' RACE reads, TCRdb records one entry per CDR3 protein without DNA. Its clone listing holds 500,000 to 600,000 distinct CDR3 sequences. The sequencing sample was made of blood T cells: a sorted CD56 or NKG2C T cell subset, CD4+ or CD8+ T cells, or bulk PBMC T cells (not recorded which). The source is a man aged 18 to 35 in good health. Each CDR3 is given with its conserved first and last residue. The order of the fields is V gene, J gene, CDR3 protein.

>TRBV4-3|TRBJ1-6
CASSQGTSPLHF
>TRBV6-5|TRBJ1-1
CASRRGPEAFF
>TRBV5-1|TRBJ2-1
CASSDRGLATGYEQFF
>TRBV12-3/TRBV12-4|TRBJ2-2
CASNPSGRVTGELFF
>TRBV6-2/TRBV6-3|TRBJ2-7
CASSPRRTESSKEQYF
>TRBV27|TRBJ2-3
CASSFLSGRSTDTQYF
>TRBV5-8|TRBJ1-2
CASRNPIGYTF
>TRBV20-1|TRBJ1-1
CSARRGGRQDEAFF
>TRBV28|TRBJ2-7
CASGPRQGTNEQYF
>TRBV20-1|TRBJ2-3
CSAKFPDGDTQYF
>TRBV12-3/TRBV12-4|TRBJ1-2
CASSLATGLNYGYTF
>TRBV3-1|TRBJ1-1
CASSQPDRMTATEAFF
>TRBV29-1|TRBJ2-3
CSLGLTPLSPQYF
>TRBV5-1|TRBJ2-1
CASASGGSNEQFF
>TRBV6-5|TRBJ2-5
CASSRGQLVVETQYF
>TRBV7-9|TRBJ2-1
CASRLQGQGYNEQFF
>TRBV5-6|TRBJ1-2
CASSSDRFGYGYTF
>TRBV6-4|TRBJ2-3
CASIRAAWRLTDTQYF